These T cell receptor beta chains were read from a single sample in a study of blood T cell repertoires in COVID-19. TCRdb's copy holds only in-frame clones and misses some; the assay was immunoSEQ multiplex PCR. The data hold about 380,000 clones, with 89% observed a single time. Input material: peripheral blood. These receptors came from a man aged 40-50 years with acute or convalescent COVID-19. Each CDR3 is given with its conserved first and last residue. Each record gives: CDR3 protein, CDR3 DNA, J gene, V gene, clone size, D gene. The D gene is left open where the match is weak. Expanded clones are given a class, and other clones once, few, many or no size at all.

CDR3aa: CASSVTGGEGYGYTF
CDR3nt: TGTGCCAGCAGCGTCACAGGGGGCGAGGGCTATGGCTACACCTTC
j_gene: TRBJ1-2
v_gene: TRBV9
abundance: .
d_gene: TRBD1

CDR3aa: CASSSAGGQETQYF
CDR3nt: TGTGCCAGCAGCTCGGCCGGGGGCCAAGAGACCCAGTACTTC
j_gene: TRBJ2-5
v_gene: TRBV5-4
abundance: .
d_gene: .

CDR3aa: CASRTGNNSPLHF
CDR3nt: TGTGCCAGCAGGACAGGGAATAATTCACCCCTCCACTTT
j_gene: TRBJ1-6
v_gene: TRBV28
abundance: .
d_gene: TRBD1

CDR3aa: CASRTGTYEQYF
CDR3nt: TGTGCCAGCAGGACAGGGACCTACGAGCAGTACTTC
j_gene: TRBJ2-7
v_gene: TRBV6-6
abundance: .
d_gene: TRBD1

CDR3aa: CASRPGQGQETQYF
CDR3nt: TGTGCCAGCAGGCCGGGACAGGGCCAAGAGACCCAGTACTTC
j_gene: TRBJ2-5
v_gene: TRBV28
abundance: .
d_gene: TRBD1

CDR3aa: CASTPGEGTDTQYF
CDR3nt: TGTGCCAGCACCCCGGGGGAGGGCACAGATACGCAGTATTTT
j_gene: TRBJ2-3
v_gene: TRBV9
abundance: .
d_gene: .

CDR3aa: CASSLGTGTEAFF
CDR3nt: TGCGCCAGCAGCTTGGGGACGGGGACTGAAGCTTTCTTT
j_gene: TRBJ1-1
v_gene: TRBV5-1
abundance: .
d_gene: .

CDR3aa: CASSPTSGTGYDSPLHF
CDR3nt: TGTGCCAGTAGTCCGACCTCCGGGACAGGGTATGATTCACCCCTCCACTTT
j_gene: TRBJ1-6
v_gene: TRBV19
abundance: once
d_gene: TRBD1

CDR3aa: CAGGMRGGNQPQHF
CDR3nt: TGTGCCGGCGGTATGCGGGGAGGCAATCAGCCCCAGCATTTT
j_gene: TRBJ1-5
v_gene: TRBV5-8
abundance: once
d_gene: .

CDR3aa: CASSTPTDWDSPLHF
CDR3nt: TGTGCCAGCAGTACCCCGACGGACTGGGATTCACCCCTCCACTTT
j_gene: TRBJ1-6
v_gene: TRBV28
abundance: .
d_gene: .